The clone carrying this TCR delta chain was recorded at least ten times. TCRdb assigns this DNA the protein of a much larger clone, which departs from its translation at residue 13; this likely reflects a read error, and the protein shown comes from translating the DNA. This entry belongs to a study of γδ T cells in repeated Plasmodium falciparum infection. On the study more broadly: Donors were malaria-exposed Malian children or age- and gender-matched Australian children. Timepoints: baseline, immediately before selected infections, and 21 days after every infection.

The CDR3 is 18 residues long. Per germline, CDR1 TSWWSYY and CDR2 QGS. Trimming removed 9 bases from V and 3 bases from J, with 29 bases in between. Bulk repertoires came from Vgamma9/Vdelta2+ or Vdelta2-negative gammadelta T cells flow-sorted from PBMC. TCRdb reanalyzed the multiplex PCR reads using CATT. The data show tens of thousands of delta-chain clones, 1.7% seen once. Material for sequencing was gamma-delta T cells from blood. This clonotype was obtained from a pool of human donors (malaria-infected and uninfected, not separated). The chain employs TRDV1 and TRDJ1; possibly TRDD3 for D (5 bases). The J gene was missing in TCRdb and was found by matching the end of the DNA to germline. The CDR3 region has the DNA TGTGCTCTCAAAAAAGGGGGCCCCCCACGTCCGTACGCCGATAAACTCATCTTT. Residues: CALKKGGPPRPYADKLIF.